The 27 T cell receptor beta chains listed next were all sequenced from one sample in a study of blood T cell repertoires in COVID-19. The data were produced by immunoSEQ multiplex PCR, yet TCRdb's version contains in-frame clones alone and is incomplete. The repertoire holds about 67,000 clones, with 80% to 85% as singletons. Sequenced sample: peripheral blood. The receptors shown here come from a human donor in a cohort sampled during active COVID-19.

The rearrangement links TRBV9 to TRBJ2-5, with 12 bases aligning to TRBD2. The CDR3 is 17 residues long. Losses at the gene ends were 0 bases for V and 4 bases for J; bases not matched to a gene: 7. Germline CDR1 and CDR2: SGDLS and YYNGEE. Here the CDR3 reads CASSVVPELAGGETQYF. The CDR3 bases are TGTGCCAGCAGCGTAGTTCCAGAACTAGCGGGGGGAGAGACCCAGTACTTC.

The V and J genes are TRBV6-5 and TRBJ2-2, with D possibly matching TRBD2 (5 bases). V lost 0 bases and J lost 8, with 13 bases in between. This CDR3 is built from 15 residues. Germline V gene lookup returns CDR1 MNHEY and CDR2 SVGAGI. DNA for the CDR3: TGTGCCAGCAGTTACTCCTCCCGGGGTTTGGGGGAGCTGTTTTTT. Translation gives CASSYSSRGLGELFF.

This chain uses TRBV11-3 with TRBJ2-7; the D is unclear. The germline V gene encodes CDR1 SGHNT and CDR2 YENEEA. This CDR3 region has 13 residues. The V end lost 2 bases, the J end lost 5 bases, and 10 bases lay between the germline ends. CDR3 sequence: CASSLSRLHEQYF. The DNA for the CDR3 is TGTGCCAGCAGCTTATCCCGACTTCACGAGCAGTACTTC.

The chain recombines TRBV9 with TRBJ1-4; 8 nucleotides match TRBD1. Germline CDR1 is SGDLS and CDR2 is YYNGEE. The length of the CDR3 is 15 residues. V was pared by 4 bases and J by 7 bases, with 9 bases of the junction left unmatched. The DNA of the CDR3 is TGTGCCAGCAGCCCATCGGCGGGACAGGCTGAAAAACTGTTTTTT. The encoded protein is CASSPSAGQAEKLFF.

The rearrangement links TRBV5-8 to TRBJ1-3; TRBD1 matches 12 bases. With 4 bases clipped from V and 2 bases from J, the junction kept 7 bases outside the gene matches. This CDR3 has 17 amino acids. The V gene's germline CDR1 is SGHTS and CDR2 YDEGEE. The CDR3 spells CASSRPGQGATGNTIYF. Here the CDR3 DNA reads TGTGCCAGCAGCCGACCGGGACAGGGGGCGACTGGAAACACCATATATTTT.

V usage is TRBV25-1 and J usage is TRBJ1-1, with TRBD1 matching over 7 bases. CDR1 is MGHDK and CDR2 is SYGVNS in the germline V gene. V lost 2 bases and J lost 4; bases outside the gene matches: 4. The CDR3 is made up of 14 amino acids. Here the CDR3 DNA reads TGTGCCAGCAGTGAAAGACAGGGAGCCACTGAAGCTTTCTTT. Its translation is CASSERQGATEAFF.

The chain carries TRBV9 and TRBJ1-1; TRBD1 matches 7 bases. CDR1 and CDR2 (germline): SGDLS, YYNGEE. The J segment lost 4 bases and the V segment lost 3 bases, leaving 9 bases of the junction unmatched. CDR3 length: 15 residues. The CDR3 nucleotides are TGTGCCAGCAGCGCATTACAGGGGAGGAGCACTGAAGCTTTCTTT. Encoded protein: CASSALQGRSTEAFF. Drawing the rest from reference TRBV9 and TRBJ1-1, the complete variable domain is DSGVTQTPKHLITATGQRVTLRCSPRSGDLSVYWYQQSLDQGLQFLIQYYNGEERAKGNILERFSAQQFPDLHSELNLSSLELGDSALYFCASSALQGRSTEAFFGQGTRLTVV.

This clone turned up a few times. The chain uses TRBV4-1 and TRBJ1-5; D perhaps matches TRBD1 (5 bases). The CDR3 loop spans 16 amino acids. CDR1 and CDR2 (germline): MGHRA, YSYEKL. Trimming shortened V by 0 bases and J by 2 bases, and 11 bases separated the two germline ends. DNA for the CDR3: TGCGCCAGCAGCCAAGACAGGGCGGTGGGCAATCAGCCCCAGCATTTT. Encoded protein: CASSQDRAVGNQPQHF.

The gene calls are TRBV15 and TRBJ1-5; possibly TRBD1 for D (6 bases). The CDR3 runs to 14 residues. The germline V and J ends were trimmed by 1 base and 8 bases, with 12 bases remaining between them. Germline V gene lookup returns CDR1 LNHNV and CDR2 YYDKDF (reference sequence). The DNA for the CDR3 is TGTGCCACCAGCAGAGGGGGAGGGGGGGAGCCCCAGCATTTT. Amino acids: CATSRGGGGEPQHF. Together with reference TRBV15 and TRBJ1-5, the CDR3 gives the full variable domain: DAMVIQNPRYQVTQFGKPVTLSCSQTLNHNVMYWYQQKSSQAPKLLFHYYDKDFNNEADTPDNFQSRRPNTSFCFLDIRSPGLGDTAMYLCATSRGGGGEPQHFGDGTRLSIL.

This chain links TRBV5-1 with TRBJ2-3; tentative D call: TRBD1 (7 bases). Germline V gives CDR1 SGHRS, CDR2 YFSETQ. The V end was cut by 0 bases, the J end by 4 bases, with 12 bases between. The CDR3 sequence is 15 residues long. The CDR3 is CASSLGQGGADTQYF. The CDR3 DNA reads as TGCGCCAGCAGCTTGGGACAGGGAGGCGCAGATACGCAGTATTTT.

This clone appeared a single time. The rearrangement joins TRBV5-6 to TRBJ1-4, with 7 nucleotides matching TRBD1. This CDR3 is 18 amino acids long. The germline V gene encodes CDR1 SGHDT and CDR2 YYEEEE. The V segment lost 4 bases and the J segment 0 bases; nucleotides outside the gene matches: 12. The CDR3 DNA sequence: TGTGCCAGCAGCCTCGGGACAGCGAAAACTGCAACTAATGAAAAACTGTTTTTT. It specifies CASSLGTAKTATNEKLFF.

The chain uses TRBV5-1 and TRBJ1-1; D is unresolved. From germline, CDR1 is SGHRS and CDR2 YFSETQ. V shed 4 bases and J shed 0 bases, with 13 bases lying between them. This CDR3 region has 15 residues. CDR3 sequence: CASSPGRRVNTEAFF. Written as DNA, the CDR3 is TGCGCCAGCAGCCCCGGCCGGAGAGTGAACACTGAAGCTTTCTTT.

This clone appeared a single time. This sequence joins TRBV4-1 and TRBJ2-2; TRBD1 agrees at 8 bases. CDR3 length: 18 residues. Germline V lookup: CDR1 MGHRA, CDR2 YSYEKL. Unmatched junction bases numbered 7, after V lost 0 bases and J lost 1 base. In DNA form, the CDR3 reads TGCGCCAGCAGCCAAGATAGGAACGGACAGGGGAACACCGGGGAGCTGTTTTTT. The encoded protein is CASSQDRNGQGNTGELFF.

The J gene is TRBJ1-2, the V gene TRBV30, with D unresolved. This CDR3 spans 17 amino acids. Per the germline V gene, CDR1 is GTSNPN and CDR2 is SVGIG (reference sequence). Between the trimmed V and J ends, which lost 0 bases and 1 base, there was a span of 18 bases. CDR3 bases: TGTGCCTGGAGTGTTCGCGCGGCCAGCAACCTTAACTATGGCTACACCTTC. It yields the protein CAWSVRAASNLNYGYTF.

The chain employs TRBV29-1 and TRBJ2-2; 8 nucleotides agree with TRBD2. Germline lookup yields CDR1 SQVTM and CDR2 ANQGSEA. The CDR3 consists of 16 residues. The trim removed 5 bases at V and 1 base at J, leaving 9 bases unmatched. CDR3 sequence: CSVHHGAGGNTGELFF. CDR3 sequence (DNA): TGCAGCGTTCACCACGGGGCGGGAGGGAACACCGGGGAGCTGTTTTTT.

V is TRBV12-5 and J is TRBJ1-5; D call uncertain. The CDR3 runs to 16 residues. V was cut by 0 bases and J by 4 bases, with 13 bases left in between. The germline V gene encodes CDR1 LGHNT and CDR2 FRNRAP. The CDR3 spells CASGLVLSSQNQPQHF. The DNA for the CDR3 is TGTGCTAGTGGTTTGGTACTAAGTAGCCAAAATCAGCCCCAGCATTTT.

This chain joins TRBV7-9 and TRBJ2-1; D uncertain. V lost 7 bases to trimming and J lost 1 base, with 11 bases between them. The CDR3 has 14 amino acids. Germline CDR1 SEHNR, CDR2 FQNEAQ (reference sequence). The CDR3 loop reads CASTLTGSYNEQFF. The CDR3 coding sequence is TGTGCCAGCACCCTAACGGGTTCCTACAATGAGCAGTTCTTC.

This clone occurred once. The chain links TRBV3-1 (or the pseudogene TRBV3-2) to TRBJ2-3, with 8 bases aligning to TRBD2. The CDR3 sequence is 16 residues long. V dropped 1 base and J dropped 1; count of bases not matched to a gene: 4. Germline CDR1 LGHDT, CDR2 YNNKEL (reference sequence). The CDR3 spells CASSQARGGGTDTQYF. Here the CDR3 DNA reads TGTGCCAGCAGCCAAGCTCGGGGGGGAGGCACAGATACGCAGTATTTT.

V and J are TRBV30 and TRBJ2-5; TRBD2 might be the D (5 bases). Germline assignment: CDR1 GTSNPN and CDR2 SVGIG (reference sequence). The CDR3 is 15 amino acids. Between the trimmed V and J ends, which lost 0 bases and 5 bases, there was a span of 16 bases. CDR3 DNA sequence: TGTGCCTGGAGTGTACCGTGGAGGCGGTGGGAGACCCAGTACTTC. It specifies CAWSVPWRRWETQYF. The complete variable domain, with remaining parts taken from reference TRBV30 and TRBJ2-5, reads SQTIHQWPATLVQPVGSPLSLECTVEGTSNPNLYWYRQAAGRGLQLLFYSVGIGQISSEVPQNLSASRPQDRQFILSSKKLLLSDSGFYLCAWSVPWRRWETQYFGPGTRLLVL.

DNA of the CDR3: TGTGCCAGCAGCTTCCTCGACAGTACAGATACGCAGTATTTT. Translated, it gives CASSFLDSTDTQYF. This chain links TRBV7-9 with TRBJ2-3; D possibly corresponds to TRBD1 (5 bases). V lost 3 bases and J lost 3, with 10 bases in between. Germline loops: CDR1 SEHNR, CDR2 FQNEAQ (reference sequence). CDR3 size: 14 residues. Supplemented by reference TRBV7-9 and TRBJ2-3, the full variable domain reads DTGVSQNPRHKITKRGQNVTFRCDPISEHNRLYWYRQTLGQGPEFLTYFQNEAQLEKSRLLSDRFSAERPKGSFSTLEIQRTEQGDSAMYLCASSFLDSTDTQYFGPGTRLTVL.

The V call is TRBV4-3, the J call TRBJ1-2, with D hard to call. The CDR3 runs to 15 residues. In germline, CDR1 is LGHNA, CDR2 YSLEER. V lost 1 base to trimming and J lost 4 bases, with 13 bases between them. The CDR3 nucleotides read TGCGCCAGCAGCCAAGGGGGAGGGATACTCTATGGCTACACCTTC. Residues: CASSQGGGILYGYTF.

This clone has only a few counts. The rearrangement links TRBV6-5 to TRBJ1-4; 7 bases fit TRBD1. Per germline, CDR1 MNHEY and CDR2 SVGAGI. The CDR3 runs to 13 residues. V was pared by 10 bases and J by 6 bases, with 8 bases of the junction left unmatched. Written as DNA, the CDR3 is TGTGCCACACGGGACAGTACTCATGAAAAACTGTTTTTT. Protein: CATRDSTHEKLFF.

V gene TRBV2 combines with J gene TRBJ2-7; 11 bases line up with TRBD1. V lost 7 bases, J lost 5 bases, and 7 bases stayed unmatched. The germline gives CDR1 SNHLY, CDR2 FYNNEI. This CDR3 is 14 amino acids long. CDR3: CASKLDRGPDEQYF. In DNA, the CDR3 is TGTGCCAGCAAATTGGACAGGGGGCCCGACGAGCAGTACTTC.

The chain combines TRBV28 with TRBJ1-4; unclear D gene. The CDR3 totals 15 residues. From germline, CDR1 is MDHEN and CDR2 SYDVKM. V was pared by 3 bases and J by 3 bases, with 11 bases between. In DNA, the CDR3 is TGTGCCAGCAGTTTCCGCCAGAATGCTAATGAAAAACTGTTTTTT. The encoded protein is CASSFRQNANEKLFF. The full variable domain, completed using reference TRBV28 and TRBJ1-4, is DVKVTQSSRYLVKRTGEKVFLECVQDMDHENMFWYRQDPGLGLRLIYFSYDVKMKEKGDIPEGYSVSREKKERFSLILESASTNQTSMYLCASSFRQNANEKLFFGSGTQLSVL.

V is TRBV5-6 and J is TRBJ2-3; TRBD2 matches at 9 bases. Germline V lookup: CDR1 SGHDT, CDR2 YYEEEE. The junction had 12 bases not matched to a gene; V was cut back by 4 bases and J by 6 bases. This CDR3 has 16 residues. The CDR3 spells CASSPGVAGVRDTQYF. DNA of the CDR3: TGTGCCAGCAGCCCCGGGGTAGCGGGGGTGAGGGATACGCAGTATTTT.

The chain employs TRBV28 and TRBJ2-7; 8 nucleotides align to TRBD1. Losses at the gene ends were 4 bases for V and 2 bases for J; bases not matched to a gene: 7. CDR1 and CDR2 (germline): MDHEN, SYDVKM. The CDR3 has 15 amino acids. The DNA of the CDR3 is TGTGCCAGCAGTTCTCCGGGACAGGCGACCTACGAGCAGTACTTC. It is translated as CASSSPGQATYEQYF.

The chain employs TRBV19 and TRBJ2-3; perhaps TRBD2 as D (5 bases). Trimming shortened V by 6 bases and J by 5 bases, and 18 bases separated the two germline ends. CDR1 is LNHDA, CDR2 SQIVND, per germline (reference sequence). The CDR3 spans 15 residues. As DNA, the CDR3 is TGTGCCAGTAGGCCGCCGGGGTCGGGTGGAGATACGCAGTATTTT. This translates into CASRPPGSGGDTQYF.